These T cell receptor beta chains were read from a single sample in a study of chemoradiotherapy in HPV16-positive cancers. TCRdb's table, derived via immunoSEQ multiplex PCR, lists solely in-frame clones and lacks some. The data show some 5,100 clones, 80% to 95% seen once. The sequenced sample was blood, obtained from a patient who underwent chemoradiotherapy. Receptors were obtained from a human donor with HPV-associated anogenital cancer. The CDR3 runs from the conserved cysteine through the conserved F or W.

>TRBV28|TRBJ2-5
CASSSRRALLETQYF
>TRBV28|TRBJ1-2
CASFILDYGYTF
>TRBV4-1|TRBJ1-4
CASSRILYWLNSILTTNEKLFF
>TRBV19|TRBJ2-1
CASSIGTGSEQFF
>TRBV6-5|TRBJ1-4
CASSYSTASLREKLFF
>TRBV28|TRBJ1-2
CACVREDYGYTF
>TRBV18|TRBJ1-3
CASSPQSSGNTIYF
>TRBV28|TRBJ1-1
CASNSNGLRTEAFF
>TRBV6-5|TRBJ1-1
CASSYGRKNTEAFF
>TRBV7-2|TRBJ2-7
CASSSRGYFEQYF
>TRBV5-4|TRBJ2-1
CASSFLSGSSYNEQFF
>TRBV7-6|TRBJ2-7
CASSLVTGALEQYF